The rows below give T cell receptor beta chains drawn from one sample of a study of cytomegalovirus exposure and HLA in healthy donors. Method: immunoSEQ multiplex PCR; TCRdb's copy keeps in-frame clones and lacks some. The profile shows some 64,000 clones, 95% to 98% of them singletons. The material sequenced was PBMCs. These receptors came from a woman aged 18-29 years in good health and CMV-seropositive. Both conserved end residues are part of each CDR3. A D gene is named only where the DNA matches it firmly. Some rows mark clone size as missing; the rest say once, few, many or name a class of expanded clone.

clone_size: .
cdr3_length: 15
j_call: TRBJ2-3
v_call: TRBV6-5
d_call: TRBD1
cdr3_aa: CASRYRGTVSDTQYF
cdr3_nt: TGTGCCAGCAGGTACAGGGGAACGGTCTCAGATACGCAGTATTTT

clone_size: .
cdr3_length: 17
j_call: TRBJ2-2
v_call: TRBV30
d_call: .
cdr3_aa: CAWSVLYFKRGSGELFF
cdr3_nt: TGTGCCTGGAGTGTACTATATTTCAAACGGGGGTCCGGGGAGCTGTTTTTT

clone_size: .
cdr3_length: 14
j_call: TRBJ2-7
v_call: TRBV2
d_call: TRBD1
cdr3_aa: CASTRQGPSYEQYF
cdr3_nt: TGTGCCAGCACTAGACAGGGGCCCTCCTACGAGCAGTACTTC

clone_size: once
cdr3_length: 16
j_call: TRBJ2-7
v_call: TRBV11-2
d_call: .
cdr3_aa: CASSLDLRASSYEQYF
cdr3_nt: TGTGCCAGCAGCTTAGATCTGAGGGCAAGCTCCTACGAGCAGTACTTC

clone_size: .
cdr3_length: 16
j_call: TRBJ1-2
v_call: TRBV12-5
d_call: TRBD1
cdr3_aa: CASGEDRAPTNYGYTF
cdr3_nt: TGTGCTAGTGGAGAGGACAGGGCCCCTACCAACTATGGCTACACCTTC

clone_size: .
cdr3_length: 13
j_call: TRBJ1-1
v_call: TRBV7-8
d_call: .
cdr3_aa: CASSLFFDTEAFF
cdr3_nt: TGTGCCAGCAGCTTATTTTTCGACACTGAAGCTTTCTTT

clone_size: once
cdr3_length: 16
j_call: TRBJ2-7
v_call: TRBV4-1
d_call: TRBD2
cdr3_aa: CASSRYSGTSLSEQYF
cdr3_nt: TGCGCCAGCAGCCGATACTCCGGGACTAGCTTATCCGAGCAGTACTTC

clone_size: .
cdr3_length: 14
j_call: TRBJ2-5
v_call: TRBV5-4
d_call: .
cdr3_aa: CASSLRQTQETQYF
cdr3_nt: TGTGCCAGCAGCCTAAGACAGACCCAAGAGACCCAGTACTTC

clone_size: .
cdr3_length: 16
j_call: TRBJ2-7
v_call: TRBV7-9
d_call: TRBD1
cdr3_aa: CASSLAGGQGLSEQYF
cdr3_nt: TGTGCCAGCAGCTTGGCGGGGGGACAGGGGTTGTCCGAGCAGTACTTC

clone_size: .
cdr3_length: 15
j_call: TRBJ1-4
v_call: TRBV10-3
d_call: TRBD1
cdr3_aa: CAISGATGVGEKLFF
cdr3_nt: TGTGCCATCAGTGGGGCGACAGGGGTAGGAGAAAAACTGTTTTTT

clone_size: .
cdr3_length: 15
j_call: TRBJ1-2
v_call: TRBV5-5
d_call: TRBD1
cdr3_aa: CASSLLGQGNYGYTF
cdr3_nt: TGTGCCAGCAGCTTGCTTGGACAGGGGAACTATGGCTACACCTTC

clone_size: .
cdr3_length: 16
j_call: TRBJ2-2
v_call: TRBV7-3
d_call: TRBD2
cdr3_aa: CASSRKAGGGTGELFF
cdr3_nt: TGTGCCAGCAGCCGAAAAGCGGGAGGAGGGACCGGGGAGCTGTTTTTT

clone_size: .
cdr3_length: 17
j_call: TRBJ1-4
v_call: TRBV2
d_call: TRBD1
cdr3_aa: CASSELTNRGSNEKLFF
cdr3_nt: TGTGCCAGCAGTGAATTAACCAACAGGGGTAGTAATGAAAAACTGTTTTTT